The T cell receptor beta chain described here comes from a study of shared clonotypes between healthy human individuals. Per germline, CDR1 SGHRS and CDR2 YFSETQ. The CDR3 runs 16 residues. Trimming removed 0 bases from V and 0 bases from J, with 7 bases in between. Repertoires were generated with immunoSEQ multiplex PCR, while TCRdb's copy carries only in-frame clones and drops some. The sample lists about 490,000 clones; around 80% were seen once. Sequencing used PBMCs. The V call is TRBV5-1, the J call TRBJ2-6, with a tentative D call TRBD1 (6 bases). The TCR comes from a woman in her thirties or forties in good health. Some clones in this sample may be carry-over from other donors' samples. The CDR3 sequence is CASSLDRVSGANVLTF. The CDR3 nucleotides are TGCGCCAGCAGCTTGGACAGGGTCTCTGGGGCCAACGTCCTGACTTTC.